This T cell receptor beta chain emerged from a study of T cell repertoires in cytomegalovirus infection. The wider study: Through public TCR beta signatures, both CMV infection and matching HLA type were indicated.

About this clonotype: Its antigen is still unknown.

TCRdb ran MiXCR on the reads and lists one entry per CDR3 protein. The repertoire holds 640,000 or so distinct CDR3 sequences, with about 30% as singletons. This receptor was identified in a human donor in good health (CMV status not recorded). Some clones in this sample may be carry-over from other donors' samples. The source was cultured PBMCs, collected from culture after CMV antigen stimulation.

The CDR3 region has the DNA TGTGCCAGCAGCGTCCGCAGGGTCCCAGAGACCCAGTACTTC. It translates to CASSVRRVPETQYF. This chain joins TRBV11-2 and TRBJ2-5; a possible D gene is TRBD1 (5 bases). This CDR3 is 14 amino acids long. V dropped 5 bases and J dropped 4 bases, with 14 bases sitting between them. Looked up from germline, CDR1 is SGHAT and CDR2 is FQNNGV.